This T cell receptor (beta chain) was observed in a study of T cells in Graves' hyperthyroidism and ophthalmopathy. Overall study findings and caveats: Through a model of 13 V-J features, ophthalmopathy was separated from stable hyperthyroidism.

The table lists this clonotype with a few counts. What it recognizes is unknown. Amplified regions were TCR beta CDR3 sequences from RNA transcripts. Initially, a first-round RT-PCR of the TCR CDR3 employed the HTBI primer set. Via MiXCR, TCRdb re-called the multiplex PCR reads, giving one row per CDR3 protein. The table records a few hundred thousand distinct CDR3 sequences, 25% of them present only once. Sequencing input: blood. This TCR derives from a man aged 45-65 years with Graves' hyperthyroidism.

This CDR3 reads CASSLDPEGDYSYEQYF. In DNA form, the CDR3 reads TGTGCCAGCAGCTTAGACCCCGAGGGGGACTACTCCTACGAGCAGTACTTC. The chain is built from TRBV7-2 and TRBJ2-7; tentatively, D is TRBD2 (7 bases). Trimming took off 1 base at V and 0 bases at J, with 16 bases between the two ends. Germline CDR1 and CDR2: SGHTA and FQGNSA. The CDR3 has 17 amino acids.